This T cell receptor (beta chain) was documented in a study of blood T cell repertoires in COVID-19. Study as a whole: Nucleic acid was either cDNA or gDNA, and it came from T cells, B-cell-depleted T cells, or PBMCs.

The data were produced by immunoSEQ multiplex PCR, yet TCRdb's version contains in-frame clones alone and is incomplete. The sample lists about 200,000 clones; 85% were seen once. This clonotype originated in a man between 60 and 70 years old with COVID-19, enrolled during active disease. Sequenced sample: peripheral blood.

In DNA, the CDR3 is TGCAGCGTTGAAGGGGGACAGGGGGTAGTAGCGGGAGCGGATGAGCAGTTCTTC. As protein: CSVEGGQGVVAGADEQFF. The chain joins TRBV29-1 to TRBJ2-1; 11 nucleotides line up with TRBD1. Germline-derived CDR1 and CDR2 are SQVTM and ANQGSEA. The J segment lost 8 bases and the V segment lost 1 base, leaving 16 bases of the junction unmatched. The length of the CDR3 is 18 residues.